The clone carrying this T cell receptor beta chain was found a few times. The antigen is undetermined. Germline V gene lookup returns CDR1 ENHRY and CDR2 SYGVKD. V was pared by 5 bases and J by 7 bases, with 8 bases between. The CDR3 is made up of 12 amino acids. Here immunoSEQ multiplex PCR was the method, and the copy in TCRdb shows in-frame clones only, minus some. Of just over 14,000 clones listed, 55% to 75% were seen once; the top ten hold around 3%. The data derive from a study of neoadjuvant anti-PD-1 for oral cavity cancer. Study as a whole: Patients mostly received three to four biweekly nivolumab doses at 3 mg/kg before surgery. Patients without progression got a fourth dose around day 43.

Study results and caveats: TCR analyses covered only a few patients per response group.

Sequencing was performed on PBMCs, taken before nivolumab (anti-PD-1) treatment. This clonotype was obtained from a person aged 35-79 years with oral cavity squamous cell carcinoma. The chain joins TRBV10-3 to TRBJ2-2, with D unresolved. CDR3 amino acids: CAISRFVGELFF. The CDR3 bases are TGTGCCATCAGTCGGTTTGTCGGGGAGCTGTTTTTT.